This T cell receptor (beta chain) was recovered during a study of CD8 T cells in ankylosing spondylitis. Study findings and constraints: It was reported that disease-linked clones were significantly enriched in matched ankylosing spondylitis synovial fluid. The disease-linked clones had a CD8+ phenotype and low blood frequencies. Past studies reported some motif variants in reactive arthritis synovial fluid and blood.

In making TCR beta libraries, quantitative 5'-RACE with molecular barcodes was used. TCRdb fed the 5' RACE reads into MiXCR, producing one record per CDR3 protein. The table includes a few hundred thousand distinct CDR3 sequences, roughly a tenth detected once. This clonotype has a count of ten or more. The antigen remains unidentified. After removal of 6 bases from V and 0 bases from J, the junction contained 4 bases not matched to a gene. The length of the CDR3 is 14 residues. CDR1 and CDR2 from the germline V gene are GTSNPN and SVGIG (reference sequence). This TCR was sampled from a male donor with ankylosing spondylitis or in good health (not recorded which). Sequenced sample: blood, either unsorted or a sorted T cell fraction (not recorded which). V and J are TRBV30 and TRBJ2-2; 7 positions match TRBD1. CDR3 sequence (DNA): TGTGCCTGTCCGGACAGGACGAACACCGGGGAGCTGTTTTTT. Encoded protein: CACPDRTNTGELFF.